This T cell receptor (beta chain) was retrieved from a study of blood T cell repertoires in COVID-19. In the study overall: The cDNA or gDNA used as material had been derived from T cells, B-cell-depleted T cells, or PBMCs.

This clone was observed a few times. In the study's own analysis: Estimates of nucleated cell counts were drawn from the amplification of reference gene primers. The assay was immunoSEQ multiplex PCR, and TCRdb's table has in-frame clones only and misses some. That table furnishes V, J and clone size, whereas the DNA furnished D and trimming. The repertoire holds 85,000 to 110,000 clones, 84% seen once, with 10% to 15% in the top ten. The source material was peripheral blood. This TCR was sampled from a human donor in a cohort sampled during active or convalescent COVID-19.

CDR3 loop: CASSLEVGRGRSGGANVLTF. In DNA, the CDR3 is TGTGCCAGCAGCTTAGAAGTGGGCAGGGGGCGATCCGGTGGGGCCAACGTCCTGACTTTC. The rearrangement joins TRBV7-8 to TRBJ2-6; 8 positions agree with TRBD1. This CDR3 is 20 amino acids long. Trimming cost V 1 base and J 3 bases; bases outside gene matches: 14. Germline loops: CDR1 SGHVS, CDR2 FQNEAQ. Full variable domain (remainder filled in from reference TRBV7-8 and TRBJ2-6): GAGVSQSPRYKVAKRGQDVALRCDPISGHVSLFWYQQALGQGPEFLTYFQNEAQLDKSGLPSDRFFAERPEGSVSTLKIQRTQQEDSAVYLCASSLEVGRGRSGGANVLTFGAGSRLTVL.